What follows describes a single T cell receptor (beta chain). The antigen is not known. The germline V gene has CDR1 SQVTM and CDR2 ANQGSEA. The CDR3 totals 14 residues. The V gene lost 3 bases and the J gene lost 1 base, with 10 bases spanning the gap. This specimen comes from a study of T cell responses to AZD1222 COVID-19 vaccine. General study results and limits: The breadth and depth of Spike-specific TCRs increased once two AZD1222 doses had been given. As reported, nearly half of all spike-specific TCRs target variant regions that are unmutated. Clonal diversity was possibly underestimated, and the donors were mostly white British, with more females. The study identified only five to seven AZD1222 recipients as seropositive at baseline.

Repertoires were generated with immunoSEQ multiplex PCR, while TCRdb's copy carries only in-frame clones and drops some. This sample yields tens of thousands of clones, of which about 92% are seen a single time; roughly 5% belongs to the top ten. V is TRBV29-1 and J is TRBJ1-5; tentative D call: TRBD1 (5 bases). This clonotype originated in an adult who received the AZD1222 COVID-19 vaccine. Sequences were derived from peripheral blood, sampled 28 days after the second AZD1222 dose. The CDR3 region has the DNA TGCAGCGTTGATACGGGACGGAGCAATCAGCCCCAGCATTTT. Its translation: CSVDTGRSNQPQHF.